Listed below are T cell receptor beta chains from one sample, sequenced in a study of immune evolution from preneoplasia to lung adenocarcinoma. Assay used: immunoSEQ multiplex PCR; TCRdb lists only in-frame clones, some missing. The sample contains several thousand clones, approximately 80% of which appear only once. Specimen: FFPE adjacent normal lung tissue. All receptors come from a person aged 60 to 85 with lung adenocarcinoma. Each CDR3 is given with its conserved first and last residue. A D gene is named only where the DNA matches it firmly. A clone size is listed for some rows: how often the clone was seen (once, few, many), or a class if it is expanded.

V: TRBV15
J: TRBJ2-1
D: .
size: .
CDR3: CATSRDGSSSYNEQFF
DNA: TGTGCCACCAGCAGAGATGGGTCGAGCTCCTACAATGAGCAGTTCTTC

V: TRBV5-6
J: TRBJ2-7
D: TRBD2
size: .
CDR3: CASSLSGGGADEQYF
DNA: TGTGCCAGCAGCTTGTCTGGGGGGGGAGCGGACGAGCAGTACTTC

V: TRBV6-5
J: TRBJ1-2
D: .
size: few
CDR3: CASSPNTYYGYTF
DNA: TGTGCCAGCAGTCCCAACACCTACTATGGCTACACCTTC

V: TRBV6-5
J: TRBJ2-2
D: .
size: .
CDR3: CASSYPRGELFF
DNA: TGTGCCAGCAGTTACCCGCGCGGGGAGCTGTTTTTT

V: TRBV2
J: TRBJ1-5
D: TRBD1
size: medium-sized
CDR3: CASSEQGAGQPQHF
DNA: TGTGCCAGCAGTGAACAGGGGGCTGGTCAGCCCCAGCATTTT

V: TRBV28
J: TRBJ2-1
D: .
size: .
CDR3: CASRAGYNEQFF
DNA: TGTGCCAGCAGGGCGGGCTACAATGAGCAGTTCTTC

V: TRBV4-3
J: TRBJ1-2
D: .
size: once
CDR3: CASSQDSFSYSIYGYTF
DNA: TGCGCCAGCAGCCAAGATAGTTTTTCGTATAGCATCTATGGCTACACCTTC

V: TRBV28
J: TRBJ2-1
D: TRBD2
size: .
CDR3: CASRSSGRYDEQFF
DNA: TGTGCCAGCAGGAGTAGCGGGAGGTACGATGAGCAGTTCTTC

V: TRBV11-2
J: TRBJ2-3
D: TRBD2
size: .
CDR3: CASSSSTSGRVYF
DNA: TGTGCCAGCAGCTCGAGCACTAGCGGGAGGGTGTATTTT

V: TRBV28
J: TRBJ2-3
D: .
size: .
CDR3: CASSLIASYTDTQYF
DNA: TGTGCCAGCAGTTTAATTGCCTCGTACACAGATACGCAGTATTTT

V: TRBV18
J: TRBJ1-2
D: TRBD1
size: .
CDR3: CASSPRTGEAYGYTF
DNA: TGTGCCAGCTCACCCCGGACAGGGGAGGCCTATGGCTACACCTTC

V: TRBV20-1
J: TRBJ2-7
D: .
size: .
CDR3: CSARDLGEQYF
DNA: TGCAGTGCTAGAGATCTCGGCGAGCAGTACTTC

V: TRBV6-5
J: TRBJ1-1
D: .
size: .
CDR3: CASSGALTEAFF
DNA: TGTGCCAGCAGTGGCGCGTTAACTGAAGCTTTCTTT

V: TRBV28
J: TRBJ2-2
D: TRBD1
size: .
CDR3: CASSGTGDNTGELFF
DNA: TGTGCCAGCTCCGGGACAGGCGACAACACCGGGGAGCTGTTTTTT

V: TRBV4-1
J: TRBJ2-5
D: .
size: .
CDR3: CASSPLSPTLREEETQYF
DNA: TGCGCCAGCAGCCCGCTCTCTCCGACTTTGCGGGAAGAAGAGACCCAGTACTTC

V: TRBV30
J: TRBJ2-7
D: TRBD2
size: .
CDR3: CAWSVQREVPEQYF
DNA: TGTGCCTGGAGTGTACAGCGGGAGGTTCCCGAGCAGTACTTC

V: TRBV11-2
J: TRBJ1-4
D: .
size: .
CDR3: CASSLRIMANEKLFF
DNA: TGTGCCAGCAGCCTAAGAATAATGGCTAATGAAAAACTGTTTTTT

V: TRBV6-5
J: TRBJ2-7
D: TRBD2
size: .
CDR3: CASSSYGTSIGEQYF
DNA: TGTGCCAGCAGTTCCTACGGGACTAGCATTGGCGAGCAGTACTTC

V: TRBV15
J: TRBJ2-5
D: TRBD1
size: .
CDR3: CATSRTGPGETQYF
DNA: TGTGCCACCAGCAGGACAGGGCCGGGGGAGACCCAGTACTTC